Presented here are 2 T cell receptor beta chains from one specimen sequenced in a study of T cells in Graves' hyperthyroidism and ophthalmopathy. Amplification yielded TCR beta CDR3 regions, with RNA transcripts as the source. First-round RT-PCR of the TCR CDR3 relied on the HTBI primer set. TCRdb re-analysed the multiplex PCR reads in MiXCR, keeping a single row per CDR3 protein. The data show 270,000 or so distinct CDR3 sequences, about 15% seen once. Sequencing was done on a sample of blood. These receptors were collected from a woman in her forties or fifties with Graves' hyperthyroidism that later progressed to Graves' ophthalmopathy.

The rearrangement joins TRBV20-1 to TRBJ1-1, with TRBD1 matching over 7 bases. The junction had 20 bases not matched to a gene; V was cut back by 3 bases and J by 7 bases. The CDR3 contains 17 residues. From germline, CDR1 is DFQATT and CDR2 SNEGSKA (reference sequence). The CDR3 sequence is CSASPIREGAEVSEAFF. CDR3 coding DNA: TGCAGTGCTAGTCCTATCCGCGAGGGGGCAGAAGTGAGTGAAGCTTTCTTT.

The table lists this clonotype with a few counts. V is TRBV20-1 and J is TRBJ2-3; D tentatively reads TRBD1 or TRBD2 (6 bases each). Trimming removed 0 bases at V and 2 bases at J, with 12 bases between. This CDR3 has 15 amino acids. The germline gives CDR1 DFQATT, CDR2 SNEGSKA (reference sequence). The CDR3 protein is CSARELAGHTDTQYF. CDR3 DNA sequence: TGCAGTGCTAGAGAACTCGCGGGACACACAGATACGCAGTATTTT.